This T cell receptor beta chain was obtained from a study of graft-versus-host responses after intestinal transplantation. As for the study in general: Transplants given to recipients were multivisceral, liver-intestinal, or isolated intestinal. Uniformly, recipients were administered anti-thymocyte globulin induction with subsequent tacrolimus and steroids for around 3 years.

Assay used: immunoSEQ multiplex PCR; TCRdb lists only in-frame clones, some missing. The sample carries 20,000 or so clones, more than 65% recorded once. Study outcomes and limitations: Allograft graft-versus-host to host-versus-graft clonal ratios ran high in patients with graft-donor T cell macrochimerism. GvH clones detected in recipient marrow included some appearing first in ileum or blood.

The CDR3 is 12 amino acids. Trimming pared 0 bases from V and 8 bases from J, leaving 7 bases between. Germline-derived CDR1 and CDR2 are MGHRA and YSYEKL. This clone was seen a few times. Its antigen is as yet unknown. The clonotype originates from a human patient who received an intestinal transplant, so some T cells may come from the graft donor. The source material was PBMCs, sampled 14 days after transplant. The chain has TRBV4-1 and TRBJ1-2; a possible D gene is TRBD1 (6 bases). CDR3: CASSQERGGYTF. Here the CDR3 DNA reads TGCGCCAGCAGCCAAGAGAGGGGGGGCTACACCTTC.